The 13 T cell receptor beta chains presented below share a single source sample, sequenced in a study of cytomegalovirus exposure and HLA in healthy donors. Researchers ran the PCR with 60 Vbeta and 13 Jbeta primers. TCRdb's copy holds only in-frame clones and misses some; the assay was immunoSEQ multiplex PCR. This table has approximately 81,000 clones, 74% appearing once. The sequencing input was PBMCs. These receptors all stem from a man aged 35 to 55 in good health and CMV-seropositive.

The rearrangement uses TRBV4-1 and TRBJ1-5, with TRBD1 as a possible D gene (6 bases). This CDR3 has 17 residues. Germline CDR1 MGHRA, CDR2 YSYEKL. Between the trimmed V and J ends, which lost 1 base and 4 bases, there was a span of 17 bases. The CDR3 reads CASSQAGTGGGNQPQHF. Written as DNA, the CDR3 is TGCGCCAGCAGCCAAGCCGGGACGGGGGGCGGGAATCAGCCCCAGCATTTT.

This chain joins TRBV13 and TRBJ2-1, with 11 nucleotides matching TRBD2. Germline CDR1 PRHDT, CDR2 FYEKMQ (reference sequence). This CDR3 spans 17 amino acids. The J segment lost 0 bases and the V segment lost 5 bases, leaving 6 bases of the junction unmatched. The CDR3 region has the DNA TGTGCCAGCAGCCGTCTAGCGGGGGGTCGCTCCTACAATGAGCAGTTCTTC. Amino acids: CASSRLAGGRSYNEQFF.

CDR3 residues: CASSLSSGGYTDTQYF. The CDR3 bases are TGTGCCAGCAGCTTATCTAGCGGGGGGTACACAGATACGCAGTATTTT. This chain connects TRBV7-2 to TRBJ2-3; 11 bases match TRBD2. The junction had 3 bases not matched to a gene; V was cut back by 2 bases and J by 2 bases. There are 16 residues in the CDR3. Germline V gives CDR1 SGHTA, CDR2 FQGNSA. Full variable domain (rest looked up from reference TRBV7-2 and TRBJ2-3): GAGVSQSPSNKVTEKGKDVELRCDPISGHTALYWYRQSLGQGLEFLIYFQGNSAPDKSGLPSDRFSAERTGGSVSTLTIQRTQQEDSAVYLCASSLSSGGYTDTQYFGPGTRLTVL.

This clone was detected a few times. This sequence joins TRBV4-3 and TRBJ2-7, with TRBD1 identical over 7 bases. CDR1 is LGHNA, CDR2 YSLEER, per germline. Trimming at V came to 6 bases and at J to 1 base, leaving 9 bases not matched to a gene. The CDR3 loop spans 15 amino acids. The CDR3 nucleotides are TGCGCCAGCAGTCCCACAGACAGGGCGTCCTACGAGCAGTACTTC. Translated: CASSPTDRASYEQYF.

The rearrangement links TRBV10-3 to TRBJ2-7; D call uncertain. The germline V and J ends were trimmed by 0 bases and 4 bases, with 10 bases remaining between them. Per germline, CDR1 ENHRY and CDR2 SYGVKD. The CDR3 consists of 14 residues. The CDR3 bases are TGTGCCATCAGTGAGTCGTTACTACATTACGAGCAGTACTTC. Translated, it gives CAISESLLHYEQYF.

The chain uses TRBV28 and TRBJ1-6; possible D gene TRBD1, 6 bases. Germline CDR1 and CDR2: MDHEN and SYDVKM. Deletions cut 7 bases from V and 3 bases from J, with 13 bases between. The CDR3 extends over 15 amino acids. The CDR3 sequence is CASITQGYYNSPLHF. The CDR3 DNA is TGTGCCAGCATTACCCAGGGGTACTATAATTCACCCCTCCACTTT.

The genes are TRBV6-5 and TRBJ1-4; 10 bases map to TRBD1. The CDR3 consists of 13 residues. Germline CDR1 reads MNHEY; CDR2 reads SVGAGI. With V trimmed by 6 bases and J by 7 bases, 2 bases remained unmatched. DNA for the CDR3: TGTGCCAGCAGGGGGACAGGGGTTGAAAAACTGTTTTTT. Its translation: CASRGTGVEKLFF.

This sequence joins TRBV11-2 and TRBJ1-5, with D maybe TRBD1 (5 bases). Germline assignment: CDR1 SGHAT and CDR2 FQNNGV. V dropped 1 base and J dropped 7 bases, with 14 bases sitting between them. This CDR3 spans 15 amino acids. The CDR3 loop reads CASSLGGGVGQPQHF. In DNA, the CDR3 is TGTGCCAGCAGCTTAGGTGGGGGGGTGGGACAGCCCCAGCATTTT.

There are a few counts of this clone. V gene TRBV19 combines with J gene TRBJ2-3; 11 bases match TRBD1. CDR1 is LNHDA, CDR2 SQIVND, per germline (reference sequence). J was trimmed by 5 bases and V by 6 bases; bases with no gene match: 4. The CDR3 is 14 amino acids. CDR3 DNA: TGTGCCAGTAGGGACAGGGGGCGGGGAGATACGCAGTATTTT. It translates to CASRDRGRGDTQYF.

V usage is TRBV5-8 and J usage is TRBJ1-1; the match to TRBD1 covers 7 bases. After removal of 3 bases from V and 5 bases from J, the junction contained 4 bases not matched to a gene. The germline gives CDR1 SGHTS, CDR2 YDEGEE. This CDR3 comprises 13 residues. CDR3 region: CASSWYRGTEAFF. The CDR3 nucleotides are TGTGCCAGCAGCTGGTACAGGGGTACTGAAGCTTTCTTT. Full variable domain (missing parts from reference TRBV5-8 and TRBJ1-1): EAGVTQSPTHLIKTRGQQATLRCSPISGHTSVYWYQQALGLGLQFLLWYDEGEERNRGNFPPRFSGRQFPNYSSELNVNALELEDSALYLCASSWYRGTEAFFGQGTRLTVV.

This clone has only one observation. The chain combines TRBV13 with TRBJ1-6, with D unclear. This CDR3 contains 14 residues. Germline V lookup: CDR1 PRHDT, CDR2 FYEKMQ (reference sequence). The V end was cut by 5 bases, the J end by 6 bases, with 11 bases between. The CDR3 sequence is CASSPRRINSPLHF. Here the CDR3 DNA reads TGTGCCAGCAGCCCTAGGCGGATTAATTCACCCCTCCACTTT.

V usage is TRBV4-2 and J usage is TRBJ1-1, with D perhaps TRBD1 (6 bases). V lost 4 bases to trimming and J lost 3 bases, with 12 bases between them. Germline V lookup: CDR1 LGHNA, CDR2 YNFKEQ. The CDR3 consists of 14 residues. CDR3 sequence: CASSPAGQHTEAFF. As DNA, the CDR3 is TGTGCCAGCAGCCCGGCCGGACAGCACACTGAAGCTTTCTTT.

The J gene is TRBJ1-2, the V gene TRBV27, with 12 bases lining up with TRBD1. V dropped 5 bases and J dropped 8; count of bases not matched to a gene: 9. CDR1 and CDR2 (germline): MNHEY, SMNVEV (reference sequence). CDR3 length equals 15 residues. The CDR3 loop reads CASSPPGQGARGYTF. DNA for the CDR3: TGTGCCAGCAGTCCTCCGGGACAGGGGGCGCGGGGCTACACCTTC.